These 28 T cell receptor beta chains came from one sample sequenced in a study of fetal regulatory T cell absence and autoimmunity. The repertoire was sequenced with immunoSEQ multiplex PCR; TCRdb's copy has only in-frame clones and lacks some. Here the sample spans 46,000 or so clones, approximately 83% being singletons. The sequencing sample was made of cord blood. Receptors originate from a newborn boy with IPEX syndrome.

The chain carries TRBV27 and TRBJ2-3, with 7 positions matching TRBD1. V gave up 6 bases and J gave up 1 base; unmatched junction bases: 4. The CDR3 extends over 14 amino acids. Germline V gives CDR1 MNHEY, CDR2 SMNVEV (reference sequence). The CDR3 DNA follows: TGTGCCAGCAGGTCAACAGGGGGCACAGATACGCAGTATTTT. Protein: CASRSTGGTDTQYF.

This chain uses TRBV19 with TRBJ1-1; 8 bases agree with TRBD1. Germline CDR1 is LNHDA and CDR2 is SQIVND (reference sequence). Trimming took 5 bases from V and 2 from J; bases not matched to a gene: 10. The CDR3 length is 16 residues. The CDR3 DNA reads TGTGCCAGTAGTGTACACCGGGACAGGATTAACACTGAAGCTTTCTTT. This sequence encodes CASSVHRDRINTEAFF.

This clone was picked up one time. The chain joins TRBV19 to TRBJ2-2, with 7 bases aligning to TRBD1. CDR1 and CDR2 (germline): LNHDA, SQIVND (reference sequence). CDR3 size: 14 residues. V lost 1 base and J lost 4; bases outside the gene matches: 0. The CDR3 here is CASSIGQGTGELFF. CDR3 DNA: TGTGCCAGTAGTATAGGACAGGGCACCGGGGAGCTGTTTTTT. The variable domain in full, completed from reference TRBV19 and TRBJ2-2, reads DGGITQSPKYLFRKEGQNVTLSCEQNLNHDAMYWYRQDPGQGLRLIYYSQIVNDFQKGDIAEGYSVSREKKESFPLTVTSAQKNPTAFYLCASSIGQGTGELFFGEGSRLTVL.

The V and J genes are TRBV19 and TRBJ2-7; D perhaps matches TRBD1 (5 bases). The germline V gene has CDR1 LNHDA and CDR2 SQIVND (reference sequence). Trimming removed 3 bases at V and 3 bases at J, with 9 bases between. The CDR3 length is 13 residues. The CDR3 DNA reads as TGTGCCAGTAGTATTATGCAGGGCTACGAGCAGTACTTC. Protein product: CASSIMQGYEQYF.

The rearrangement uses TRBV4-2 and TRBJ2-1, with a tentative D call TRBD1 (5 bases). The ends were cut back, 3 bases at V and 13 bases at J, with 10 bases in the middle. CDR1 is LGHNA, CDR2 YNFKEQ, per germline. The CDR3 extends over 11 amino acids. The CDR3 region is CASSHGQGQFF. In DNA, the CDR3 is TGTGCCAGCAGCCACGGGCAGGGACAGTTCTTC.

The rearrangement joins TRBV30 to TRBJ1-2; 10 bases fit TRBD1. This CDR3 comprises 13 residues. Trimming cost V 7 bases and J 6 bases; bases outside gene matches: 8. Germline CDR1 is GTSNPN and CDR2 is SVGIG (reference sequence). The CDR3 coding sequence is TGTGCCTCCACTGTCGGGACAGGGGATGGCTACACCTTC. It yields the protein CASTVGTGDGYTF.

This clone was seen a handful of times. The J gene is TRBJ2-7, the V gene TRBV27, with D hard to call. CDR1 is MNHEY and CDR2 is SMNVEV in the germline V gene (reference sequence). The length of the CDR3 is 13 residues. Trimming shortened V by 10 bases and J by 2 bases, and 15 bases separated the two germline ends. CDR3: CATAYQGPYEQYF. CDR3 bases: TGTGCCACCGCCTACCAAGGTCCCTACGAGCAGTACTTC.

The chain is built from TRBV7-6 and TRBJ2-2, with D possibly TRBD2 on 7 matching bases. Germline V CDR1 and CDR2: SGHVS, FNYEAQ. The ends were cut back, 2 bases at V and 6 bases at J, with 13 bases in the middle. This CDR3 comprises 15 residues. In nucleotides, the CDR3 is TGTGCCAGCAGCTTATACGTGGGGGGGCCCGGGGAGCTGTTTTTT. Protein: CASSLYVGGPGELFF.

The V gene is TRBV7-9, the J gene TRBJ1-3; D is unresolved. V shed 5 bases and J shed 0 bases, with 11 bases lying between them. Germline V gene lookup returns CDR1 SEHNR and CDR2 FQNEAQ (reference sequence). CDR3 size: 15 residues. The CDR3: CASSPDRGSGNTIYF. The CDR3 DNA reads TGTGCCAGCAGCCCGGACCGGGGCTCTGGAAACACCATATATTTT.

The chain recombines TRBV4-3 with TRBJ1-2; tentatively, D is TRBD1 (5 bases). V shed 0 bases and J shed 7 bases, with 15 bases lying between them. Looked up from germline, CDR1 is LGHNA and CDR2 is YSLEER. The CDR3 sequence is 15 residues long. The CDR3 DNA reads as TGCGCCAGCAGCCAAGAAACAGGCCTCTGGAGTGGCTACACCTTC. Translating it yields CASSQETGLWSGYTF.

The rearrangement uses TRBV6-1 and TRBJ2-1; 7 positions match TRBD2. Per the germline V gene, CDR1 is MNHNS and CDR2 is SASEGT. V lost 4 bases to trimming and J lost 3 bases; unmatched junction nucleotides: 6. The CDR3 sequence is 15 residues long. As DNA, the CDR3 is TGTGCCAGCAGTGGGGGGGGGTATTACTACAATGAGCAGTTCTTC. Translation: CASSGGGYYYNEQFF.

Remarks on this clone: Other DNA sequences from this sample encode an identical CDR3 as well. CDR3 residues: CASSEGYGYTF. The CDR3 region has the DNA TGTGCCAGCAGTGAGGGCTATGGCTACACCTTC. The chain links TRBV6-1 to TRBJ1-2, with D uncertain. Per the germline V gene, CDR1 is MNHNS and CDR2 is SASEGT. The ends were cut back, 3 bases at V and 4 bases at J, with 3 bases in the middle. CDR3 length equals 11 residues.

A few counts support this clone. This chain connects TRBV27 to TRBJ2-7; D is unresolved. The CDR3 sequence is 13 residues long. Trimming took off 5 bases at V and 5 bases at J, with 13 bases between the two ends. From germline, CDR1 is MNHEY and CDR2 SMNVEV (reference sequence). This CDR3 reads CASSPYLVHEQYF. CDR3 in DNA: TGTGCCAGCAGTCCGTATTTAGTCCACGAGCAGTACTTC.

The rearrangement joins TRBV7-9 to TRBJ2-3; D perhaps matches TRBD2 (5 bases). CDR1 SEHNR and CDR2 FQNEAQ come from the germline V gene (reference sequence). Trimming shortened V by 0 bases and J by 2 bases, and 12 bases separated the two germline ends. The CDR3 is 16 amino acids. CDR3 nucleotide sequence: TGTGCCAGCAGCTTAGCCGGGTCAGCGGCCACAGATACGCAGTATTTT. It translates to CASSLAGSAATDTQYF.

The rearrangement uses TRBV11-3 and TRBJ2-7; weak D call: TRBD1 (6 bases). This CDR3 is 13 amino acids long. The germline V and J ends were trimmed by 3 bases and 3 bases, with 9 bases remaining between them. Looked up from germline, CDR1 is SGHNT and CDR2 is YENEEA. The CDR3 spells CASSFGTSYEQYF. In DNA form, the CDR3 reads TGTGCCAGCAGCTTTGGGACAAGCTACGAGCAGTACTTC.

The chain has TRBV5-1 and TRBJ1-2; the match to TRBD1 covers 7 bases. This CDR3 has 14 amino acids. Germline V lookup: CDR1 SGHRS, CDR2 YFSETQ. Trimming at V came to 1 base and at J to 7 bases, leaving 7 bases not matched to a gene. The CDR3 coding sequence is TGCGCCAGCAGCTTGAGTTGGGACAGACCTGGCTACACCTTC. It translates to CASSLSWDRPGYTF.

The chain carries TRBV11-3 and TRBJ2-1; 11 nucleotides match TRBD1. CDR1 and CDR2 from the germline V gene are SGHNT and YENEEA. After removal of 5 bases from V and 5 bases from J, the junction contained 5 bases not matched to a gene. The CDR3 consists of 15 residues. The CDR3: CASSPRTGGNNEQFF. The CDR3 bases are TGTGCCAGCAGCCCCCGGACAGGGGGCAACAATGAGCAGTTCTTC.

This chain joins TRBV5-1 and TRBJ2-3, with 9 bases lining up with TRBD2. After removal of 0 bases from V and 2 bases from J, the junction contained 10 bases not matched to a gene. The V gene's germline CDR1 is SGHRS and CDR2 YFSETQ. The CDR3 is 18 residues long. The CDR3 region is CASSLGPSASGATDTQYF. The CDR3, as DNA: TGCGCCAGCAGCTTGGGCCCAAGCGCTAGCGGGGCCACAGATACGCAGTATTTT.

The CDR3 nucleotides are TGTGCCAGCAGCGTAGGGGGGACTAACTATGGCTACACCTTC. As protein: CASSVGGTNYGYTF. This chain links TRBV9 with TRBJ1-2; D perhaps matches TRBD1 (5 bases). Germline V gene sequence: CDR1 SGDLS, CDR2 YYNGEE. This CDR3 region has 14 residues. V lost 0 bases to trimming and J lost 0 bases, with 6 bases between them.

The V call is TRBV7-9, the J call TRBJ2-2, with 7 nucleotides matching TRBD1. The germline V gene has CDR1 SEHNR and CDR2 FQNEAQ (reference sequence). Trimming took 5 bases from V and 4 from J; bases not matched to a gene: 4. CDR3 length: 14 amino acids. In DNA form, the CDR3 reads TGTGCCAGCAGCCCCGGGACAGCCACCGGGGAGCTGTTTTTT. As protein: CASSPGTATGELFF.

The chain joins TRBV27 to TRBJ2-6, with a weak D call TRBD1 (6 bases). Germline CDR1 reads MNHEY; CDR2 reads SMNVEV (reference sequence). V dropped 3 bases and J dropped 1 base, with 16 bases sitting between them. The CDR3 runs 18 residues. The CDR3 region has the DNA TGTGCCAGCAGTTTTCGGCAGGGGATAGGATCTGGGGCCAACGTCCTGACTTTC. Its translation: CASSFRQGIGSGANVLTF.

This clone appeared a few times. V and J are TRBV2 and TRBJ1-2; no clear D. V lost 6 bases, J lost 5 bases, and 4 bases lay in between. The germline V gene has CDR1 SNHLY and CDR2 FYNNEI. The CDR3 is 10 residues long. The CDR3 coding sequence is TGTGCCAGCAGAACATATGGCTACACCTTC. It codes for CASRTYGYTF. The complete variable domain, with remaining parts taken from reference TRBV2 and TRBJ1-2, reads EPEVTQTPSHQVTQMGQEVILRCVPISNHLYFYWYRQILGQKVEFLVSFYNNEISEKSEIFDDQFSVERPDGSNFTLKIRSTKLEDSAMYFCASRTYGYTFGSGTRLTVV.

This chain links TRBV7-9 with TRBJ2-1; 8 bases agree with TRBD2. The germline V gene has CDR1 SEHNR and CDR2 FQNEAQ (reference sequence). This CDR3 spans 14 amino acids. J was trimmed by 5 bases and V by 8 bases; bases with no gene match: 8. The CDR3 region is CASLRGGHDNEQFF. The CDR3 nucleotides are TGTGCCAGCCTTCGGGGGGGCCACGACAATGAGCAGTTCTTC.

A few counts support this clone. This chain uses TRBV6-6 with TRBJ2-2; no clear D gene. CDR1 MNHNY and CDR2 SVGAGI come from the germline V gene (reference sequence). The CDR3 totals 12 residues. The V end was cut by 6 bases, the J end by 5 bases, with 7 bases between. The CDR3 sequence is CASSPATGELFF. CDR3 DNA: TGTGCCAGCAGCCCAGCAACCGGGGAGCTGTTTTTT.

V and J are TRBV5-6 and TRBJ2-7; TRBD1 matches at 11 bases. The CDR3 is made up of 16 amino acids. V was clipped by 1 base and J by 3 bases; unmatched bases: 6. Germline V gives CDR1 SGHDT, CDR2 YYEEEE. CDR3 DNA sequence: TGTGCCAGCAGCTTGTTTTCCGGGACAGGGGGCTACGAGCAGTACTTC. Its protein is CASSLFSGTGGYEQYF.

The chain links TRBV5-4 to TRBJ1-1, with D possibly matching TRBD1 (6 bases). CDR1 and CDR2 from the germline V gene are SGHNT and YYREEE (reference sequence). The CDR3 is 15 amino acids. The V and J ends lost 4 bases and 0 bases respectively, with 13 bases between them. The CDR3: CASSDGQPMNTEAFF. The DNA for the CDR3 is TGTGCCAGCAGCGATGGACAGCCGATGAACACTGAAGCTTTCTTT.

The rearrangement uses TRBV4-1 and TRBJ2-7; 8 nucleotides match TRBD1. This CDR3 region has 15 residues. Trimming cost V 1 base and J 6 bases; bases outside gene matches: 8. Per the germline V gene, CDR1 is MGHRA and CDR2 is YSYEKL. This CDR3 reads CASSQGPRDRIEQYF. The CDR3 DNA is TGCGCCAGCAGCCAAGGACCTAGGGACAGGATCGAGCAGTACTTC.

This chain links TRBV9 with TRBJ2-5; no definite D call. The CDR3 is 13 residues long. V lost 0 bases to trimming and J lost 2 bases, with 5 bases between them. Germline V gene sequence: CDR1 SGDLS, CDR2 YYNGEE. For the CDR3, the DNA is TGTGCCAGCAGCGTAGGGAGACAAGAGACCCAGTACTTC. Its translation is CASSVGRQETQYF. Filled out from reference TRBV9 and TRBJ2-5, the complete variable domain reads DSGVTQTPKHLITATGQRVTLRCSPRSGDLSVYWYQQSLDQGLQFLIQYYNGEERAKGNILERFSAQQFPDLHSELNLSSLELGDSALYFCASSVGRQETQYFGPGTRLLVL.